What follows are 26 T cell receptor beta chains derived from one specimen sequenced in a study of cytomegalovirus exposure and HLA in healthy donors. TCRdb's copy holds only in-frame clones and misses some; the assay was immunoSEQ multiplex PCR. Here the sample spans some 70,000 clones, around four fifths being singletons. The sequenced sample was PBMCs. These receptors all stem from a young man in good health and CMV-seronegative.

V is TRBV4-1 and J is TRBJ2-4; no definite D call. CDR1 and CDR2 (germline): MGHRA, YSYEKL. The CDR3 length is 15 residues. V gave up 0 bases and J gave up 3 bases, with 9 bases separating them. CDR3: CASSQESLNKNIQYF. As DNA, the CDR3 is TGCGCCAGCAGCCAAGAATCTCTAAACAAAAACATTCAGTACTTC.

V gene TRBV4-3 combines with J gene TRBJ1-4, with TRBD1 as a possible D gene (5 bases). This CDR3 comprises 19 residues. Trimming stripped 3 bases from V and 5 bases from J, with 25 bases between. Germline V gene lookup returns CDR1 LGHNA and CDR2 YSLEER. CDR3 bases: TGCGCCAGCAGCCAGGCCCCTCCGGCAGGTAGGGACTGGAATGAAAAACTGTTTTTT. Amino acid sequence: CASSQAPPAGRDWNEKLFF.

The chain recombines TRBV5-1 with TRBJ2-7; D perhaps matches TRBD2 (6 bases). V shed 0 bases and J shed 0 bases, with 16 bases lying between them. CDR1 is SGHRS and CDR2 is YFSETQ in the germline V gene. The length of the CDR3 is 17 residues. CDR3 bases: TGCGCCAGCAGCTTGGGCAGTAGGGACTGGGGCTCCTACGAGCAGTACGTC. Its translation: CASSLGSRDWGSYEQYV.

The V gene is TRBV5-1, the J gene TRBJ1-4; a weak D match, TRBD1 (6 bases). Germline assignment: CDR1 SGHRS and CDR2 YFSETQ. V dropped 2 bases and J dropped 7 bases, with 12 bases sitting between them. CDR3 length equals 14 residues. The DNA of the CDR3 is TGCGCCAGCAGCTTCCAGGGGATAGGTGAAAAACTGTTTTTT. This gives the protein CASSFQGIGEKLFF. Filled out from reference TRBV5-1 and TRBJ1-4, the complete variable domain reads KAGVTQTPRYLIKTRGQQVTLSCSPISGHRSVSWYQQTPGQGLQFLFEYFSETQRNKGNFPGRFSGRQFSNSRSEMNVSTLELGDSALYLCASSFQGIGEKLFFGSGTQLSVL.

The gene calls are TRBV6-5 and TRBJ1-2, with D maybe TRBD1 (5 bases). Deletions cut 5 bases from V and 4 bases from J, with 8 bases between. Germline values: CDR1 MNHEY, CDR2 SVGAGI. The CDR3 is 12 amino acids. The CDR3 reads CASSPGSYGYTF. The DNA of the CDR3 is TGTGCCAGCAGTCCAGGGTCCTATGGCTACACCTTC.

This rearrangement joins TRBV7-9 to TRBJ2-7; no firm D call. V lost 0 bases and J lost 4, with 4 bases in between. Germline CDR1 reads SEHNR; CDR2 reads FQNEAQ (reference sequence). The CDR3 loop spans 12 amino acids. The CDR3 region has the DNA TGTGCCAGCAGCTTAGCCCTTTACGAGCAGTACTTC. Translating gives CASSLALYEQYF. The full variable domain, its missing parts supplied by reference TRBV7-9 and TRBJ2-7, is DTGVSQNPRHKITKRGQNVTFRCDPISEHNRLYWYRQTLGQGPEFLTYFQNEAQLEKSRLLSDRFSAERPKGSFSTLEIQRTEQGDSAMYLCASSLALYEQYFGPGTRLTVT.

This clone was found a few times. V usage is TRBV10-1 and J usage is TRBJ1-2; TRBD1 aligns across 10 bases. There are 12 residues in the CDR3. Germline V gives CDR1 WNHNN, CDR2 SYGVQD (reference sequence). The trim removed 6 bases at V and 8 bases at J, leaving 3 bases unmatched. CDR3: CASSDRGLGYTF. CDR3 DNA: TGCGCCAGCAGCGACAGGGGGCTGGGCTACACCTTC.

V is TRBV6-5 and J is TRBJ1-3, with D hard to call. V dropped 9 bases and J dropped 3 bases, with 12 bases sitting between them. The CDR3 is made up of 13 amino acids. The V gene's germline CDR1 is MNHEY and CDR2 SVGAGI. CDR3 region: CASQAAYGNTIYF. CDR3 in DNA: TGTGCCAGTCAGGCCGCGTATGGAAACACCATATATTTT.

The chain uses TRBV27 and TRBJ1-2; 9 positions agree with TRBD1. Germline lookup yields CDR1 MNHEY and CDR2 SMNVEV (reference sequence). Trimming removed 3 bases from V and 6 bases from J; junction bases left unmatched: 8. The CDR3 totals 15 residues. CDR3 amino acids: CASSLKTGTGNGYTF. The CDR3 DNA reads as TGTGCCAGCAGTTTGAAAACCGGGACAGGGAATGGCTACACCTTC.

This clone counts as medium-sized (0.01 to 0.1%). The chain couples TRBV2 to TRBJ1-5; D is possibly TRBD1 (5 bases). CDR1 SNHLY and CDR2 FYNNEI come from the germline V gene. The V gene lost 6 bases and the J gene lost 4 bases, with 10 bases spanning the gap. The CDR3 consists of 13 residues. The DNA of the CDR3 is TGTGCCAGCAGGGGGCAGGCGAATCAGCCCCAGCATTTT. Its protein is CASRGQANQPQHF.

A few counts support this clone. The genes are TRBV15 and TRBJ1-1; 8 bases line up with TRBD1. The CDR3 spans 13 residues. The germline CDR1 and CDR2 sequences are LNHNV and YYDKDF (reference sequence). Trimming removed 5 bases from V and 7 bases from J; junction bases left unmatched: 6. CDR3 DNA: TGTGCCACCAGCTCAATCGGGACAGGTGAAGCTTTCTTT. This gives the protein CATSSIGTGEAFF. The variable domain in full, with the rest retrieved from reference TRBV15 and TRBJ1-1, is DAMVIQNPRYQVTQFGKPVTLSCSQTLNHNVMYWYQQKSSQAPKLLFHYYDKDFNNEADTPDNFQSRRPNTSFCFLDIRSPGLGDTAMYLCATSSIGTGEAFFGQGTRLTVV.

V gene TRBV4-1 combines with J gene TRBJ1-2, with no clear D. CDR3 length: 11 residues. Trimming took off 1 base at V and 5 bases at J, with 2 bases between the two ends. Germline CDR1 and CDR2: MGHRA and YSYEKL. CDR3 sequence: CASSQAYGYTF. The CDR3 bases are TGCGCCAGCAGCCAAGCGTATGGCTACACCTTC.

The chain recombines TRBV6-5 with TRBJ1-2, with D perhaps matching TRBD1 (5 bases). The CDR3 is made up of 13 amino acids. The germline V and J ends were trimmed by 7 bases and 4 bases, with 13 bases remaining between them. The germline gives CDR1 MNHEY, CDR2 SVGAGI. For the CDR3, the DNA is TGTGCCAGCACCAGTCGGGGGTCCTATGGCTACACCTTC. Amino acid sequence: CASTSRGSYGYTF.

The chain has TRBV2 and TRBJ1-4; 8 bases fit TRBD1. This CDR3 is 15 amino acids long. J gave up 3 bases and V 5 bases, and 5 bases lay outside the gene matches. Germline CDR1 SNHLY, CDR2 FYNNEI. The DNA for the CDR3 is TGTGCCAGCAGTCCAGGGGGCGCTTCTAATGAAAAACTGTTTTTT. Translation gives CASSPGGASNEKLFF.

The rearrangement links TRBV18 to TRBJ2-1; D is perhaps TRBD2 (6 bases). The CDR3 totals 16 residues. The germline gives CDR1 KGHSH, CDR2 LQKENI. Trimming left V 1 base short and J 5 bases short, with 15 bases between. The CDR3 region is CASSPQGGRPDNEQFF. For the CDR3, the DNA is TGTGCCAGCTCACCACAAGGAGGGAGGCCCGACAATGAGCAGTTCTTC.

The chain couples TRBV7-2 to TRBJ2-5, with a weak D call TRBD2 (6 bases). V was pared by 5 bases and J by 7 bases, with 8 bases between. The V gene's germline CDR1 is SGHTA and CDR2 FQGNSA. The CDR3 is made up of 11 amino acids. Written as DNA, the CDR3 is TGTGCCAGCAGCCCCGGGGGGACCCAGTACTTC. Translating it yields CASSPGGTQYF. Full variable domain (rest looked up from reference TRBV7-2 and TRBJ2-5): GAGVSQSPSNKVTEKGKDVELRCDPISGHTALYWYRQSLGQGLEFLIYFQGNSAPDKSGLPSDRFSAERTGGSVSTLTIQRTQQEDSAVYLCASSPGGTQYFGPGTRLLVL.

V gene TRBV5-6 combines with J gene TRBJ2-7; a weak D match, TRBD1 (5 bases). The germline V and J ends were trimmed by 0 bases and 2 bases, with 12 bases remaining between them. CDR1 SGHDT and CDR2 YYEEEE come from the germline V gene. The CDR3 has 15 amino acids. The CDR3 spells CASSLVDSPAYEQYV. The CDR3, as DNA: TGTGCCAGCAGCTTGGTTGACAGCCCAGCCTACGAGCAGTACGTC.

Concerning this clone: The junction shows a germline mismatch at one end, possibly a read error. J is TRBJ2-1 and V is TRBV7-7; 8 bases are shared with TRBD1. CDR1 and CDR2 (germline): SSHAT, FNYEAQ (reference sequence). The CDR3 contains 14 residues. DNA of the CDR3: TGTGCTAGCAGCGGGTGGACAGGGTCGAGTGAGCAGTTCTTC. Translating it yields CASSGWTGSSEQFF.

The chain combines TRBV6-1 with TRBJ1-5; D gene unclear. Trimming took 1 base from V and 3 from J, leaving 7 bases between them. The germline CDR1 and CDR2 sequences are MNHNS and SASEGT. The CDR3 is 14 amino acids. The CDR3 DNA follows: TGTGCCAGCAGTGAAGGCCCAGACAATCAGCCCCAGCATTTT. It codes for CASSEGPDNQPQHF.

V is TRBV9 and J is TRBJ1-5; D unclear. The CDR3 runs 13 residues. Per germline, CDR1 SGDLS and CDR2 YYNGEE. V shed 0 bases and J shed 8 bases, with 9 bases lying between them. The CDR3 coding sequence is TGTGCCAGCAGCGTAGCCCCTACGGAGCCCCAGCATTTT. Its protein product is CASSVAPTEPQHF. Supplemented by reference TRBV9 and TRBJ1-5, the full variable domain reads DSGVTQTPKHLITATGQRVTLRCSPRSGDLSVYWYQQSLDQGLQFLIQYYNGEERAKGNILERFSAQQFPDLHSELNLSSLELGDSALYFCASSVAPTEPQHFGDGTRLSIL.

The rearrangement links TRBV11-3 to TRBJ2-7; possibly TRBD1 for D (6 bases). The CDR3 spans 13 residues. With 11 bases removed from V and 3 bases from J, the gap between germline ends came to 17 bases. Per the germline V gene, CDR1 is SGHNT and CDR2 is YENEEA. The CDR3 nucleotides read TGTGCCCAGCCAGGGGCGTTCATCTACGAGCAGTACGTC. Translation gives CAQPGAFIYEQYV.

V gene TRBV7-2 combines with J gene TRBJ1-1; weak D call: TRBD1 (6 bases). Germline-derived CDR1 and CDR2 are SGHTA and FQGNSA. The V and J ends lost 4 bases and 4 bases respectively, with 13 bases between them. There are 14 residues in the CDR3. The CDR3 region has the DNA TGTGCCAGCAGCTCGACAGGTACTAGCACTGAAGCTTTCTTT. Residues: CASSSTGTSTEAFF.

The rearrangement joins TRBV19 to TRBJ2-1, with 8 bases matching TRBD2. This CDR3 has 14 residues. Germline-derived CDR1 and CDR2 are LNHDA and SQIVND (reference sequence). With V trimmed by 3 bases and J by 5 bases, 3 bases remained unmatched. Here the CDR3 reads CASSMTGGDNEQFF. The CDR3 DNA sequence: TGTGCCAGTAGTATGACGGGAGGGGACAATGAGCAGTTCTTC.

The rearrangement links TRBV5-4 to TRBJ2-1, with D maybe TRBD2 (6 bases). Looked up from germline, CDR1 is SGHNT and CDR2 is YYREEE (reference sequence). The V gene lost 0 bases and the J gene lost 1 base, with 11 bases spanning the gap. The CDR3 has 16 residues. CDR3 sequence reads: CASSLGIRGSYNEQFF. CDR3 nucleotide sequence: TGTGCCAGCAGCTTGGGAATTCGGGGGTCCTACAATGAGCAGTTCTTC.

CDR3 region: CASSPGTNTEAFF. DNA of the CDR3: TGTGCCAGCTCACCCGGGACAAACACTGAAGCTTTCTTT. This chain uses TRBV18 with TRBJ1-1; a possible D gene is TRBD1 (6 bases). In germline, CDR1 is KGHSH, CDR2 LQKENI. V was cut by 3 bases and J by 2 bases, with 7 bases left in between. The CDR3 spans 13 residues.

This chain connects TRBV4-3 to TRBJ2-2; 12 positions agree with TRBD2. CDR1 and CDR2 (germline): LGHNA, YSLEER. Trimming took 0 bases from V and 5 from J; bases not matched to a gene: 7. This CDR3 contains 18 residues. The CDR3 protein is CASSQDWLAGGPTGELFF. The DNA for the CDR3 is TGCGCCAGCAGCCAAGATTGGCTAGCGGGAGGGCCGACCGGGGAGCTGTTTTTT.